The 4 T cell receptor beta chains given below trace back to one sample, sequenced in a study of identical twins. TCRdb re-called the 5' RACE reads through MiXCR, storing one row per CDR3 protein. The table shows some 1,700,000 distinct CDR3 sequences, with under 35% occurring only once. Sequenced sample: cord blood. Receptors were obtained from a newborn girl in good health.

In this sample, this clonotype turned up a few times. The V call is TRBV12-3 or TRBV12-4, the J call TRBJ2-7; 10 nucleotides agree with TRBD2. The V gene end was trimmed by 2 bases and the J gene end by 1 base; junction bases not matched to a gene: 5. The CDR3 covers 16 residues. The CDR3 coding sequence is TGTGCCAGCAGTTTACTCGGGACTAGCGTGTCCTACGAGCAGTACTTC. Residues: CASSLLGTSVSYEQYF.

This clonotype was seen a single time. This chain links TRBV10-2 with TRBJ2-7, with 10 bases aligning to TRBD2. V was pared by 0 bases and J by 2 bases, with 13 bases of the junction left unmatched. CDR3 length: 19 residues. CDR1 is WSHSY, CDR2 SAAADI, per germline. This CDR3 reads CASSESQFGGGLATYEQYF. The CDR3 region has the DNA TGCGCCAGCAGTGAGTCTCAGTTCGGGGGGGGACTAGCGACCTACGAGCAGTACTTC.

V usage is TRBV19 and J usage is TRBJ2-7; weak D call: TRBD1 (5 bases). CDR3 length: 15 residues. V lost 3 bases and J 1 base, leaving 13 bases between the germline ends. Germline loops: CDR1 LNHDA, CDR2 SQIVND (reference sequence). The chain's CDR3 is CASSIGHPRSYEQYF. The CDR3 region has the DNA TGTGCCAGTAGTATCGGACACCCGAGGTCCTACGAGCAGTACTTC.

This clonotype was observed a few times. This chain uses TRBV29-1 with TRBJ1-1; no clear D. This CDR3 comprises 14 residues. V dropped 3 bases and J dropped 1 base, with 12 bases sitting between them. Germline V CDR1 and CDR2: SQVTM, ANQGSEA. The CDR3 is CSVDGRTANTEAFF. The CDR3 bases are TGCAGCGTTGATGGGAGGACTGCGAACACTGAAGCTTTCTTT.